A single sample is the source of the 20 T cell receptor beta chains below, sequenced in a study of cytotoxic CD8 clonotypes in ibrutinib-treated CLL. This table comes from immunoSEQ multiplex PCR, and its TCRdb copy is limited to in-frame clones, with some not included. This sample has about 68,000 clones, with about two thirds found just once. Sequenced material: PBMCs, taken after 12 months of ibrutinib treatment. The receptors shown here come from a human donor with chronic lymphocytic leukemia.

This chain uses TRBV27 with TRBJ2-7; a weak D match, TRBD1 (5 bases). There are 13 residues in the CDR3. CDR1 is MNHEY, CDR2 SMNVEV, per germline (reference sequence). V lost 5 bases and J lost 2, with 10 bases in between. The CDR3 sequence: CASSRAGPYEQYF. DNA of the CDR3: TGTGCCAGCAGTCGGGCAGGGCCCTACGAGCAGTACTTC.

The V gene is TRBV7-2, the J gene TRBJ1-2; a weak D match, TRBD1 (5 bases). Germline CDR1 and CDR2: SGHTA and FQGNSA. The CDR3 is 14 residues long. The V gene lost 0 bases and the J gene lost 7 bases, with 12 bases spanning the gap. This chain's CDR3 is CASSLASGKAGYTF. CDR3 bases: TGTGCCAGCAGCTTAGCGTCAGGGAAGGCTGGCTACACCTTC.

V gene TRBV7-2 combines with J gene TRBJ2-6; D is unclear. The V end was cut by 2 bases, the J end by 2 bases, with 7 bases between. Germline V gives CDR1 SGHTA, CDR2 FQGNSA. The CDR3 is 15 amino acids. CDR3 DNA: TGTGCCAGCAGCTTAACCTTGGCTGGGGCCAACGTCCTGACTTTC. Residues: CASSLTLAGANVLTF.

J is TRBJ1-6 and V is TRBV27, with unresolved D. The CDR3 is 16 residues long. Germline CDR1 and CDR2: MNHEY and SMNVEV (reference sequence). V was cut by 5 bases and J by 0 bases, with 11 bases left in between. The DNA for the CDR3 is TGTGCCAGCAGTCCCCGGGAGAGCTCCTATAATTCACCCCTCCACTTT. Its translation is CASSPRESSYNSPLHF.

The sample holds a few counts of this clone. The chain joins TRBV5-4 to TRBJ1-3; D perhaps matches TRBD1 (5 bases). The CDR3 length is 15 residues. Trimming cost V 5 bases and J 0 bases, with 12 bases left between them. Germline V lookup: CDR1 SGHNT, CDR2 YYREEE (reference sequence). The CDR3 DNA reads TGTGCCAGCAGTATGGTCGGGGGCTCTGGAAACACCATATATTTT. It specifies CASSMVGGSGNTIYF.

DNA for the CDR3: TGTGCCAGCAGCCAAGATTTATGGAGCTCCTATAATTCACCCCTCCACTTT. Translated: CASSQDLWSSYNSPLHF. The rearrangement uses TRBV14 and TRBJ1-6; no firm D call. Trimming pared 0 bases from V and 0 bases from J, leaving 9 bases between. The CDR3 is 17 amino acids. The germline V gene has CDR1 SGHDN and CDR2 FVKESK. Full variable domain (outside the CDR3, taken from reference TRBV14 and TRBJ1-6): EAGVTQFPSHSVIEKGQTVTLRCDPISGHDNLYWYRRVMGKEIKFLLHFVKESKQDESGMPNNRFLAERTGGTYSTLKVQPAELEDSGVYFCASSQDLWSSYNSPLHFGNGTRLTVT.

This clone has more than one count but fewer than ten. The V and J genes are TRBV5-3 and TRBJ2-7, with D hard to call. TRBV5-3 counts as an open reading frame of uncertain function. Trimming removed 4 bases at V and 0 bases at J, with 26 bases between. This CDR3 is 19 amino acids long. This chain's CDR3 is CARSLCHQPQLLSSYEQYF. As DNA, the CDR3 is TGTGCCAGAAGCCTATGCCACCAACCACAGCTCCTGAGCTCCTACGAGCAGTACTTC.

J is TRBJ2-3 and V is TRBV30; D tentatively fits TRBD1 or TRBD2 (5 bases each). The CDR3 is 13 residues long. Deletions cut 3 bases from V and 6 bases from J, with 13 bases between. Germline lookup yields CDR1 GTSNPN and CDR2 SVGIG (reference sequence). The CDR3 DNA sequence: TGTGCCTGGAGACAGGCCGGACTCGATACGCAGTATTTT. Its protein product is CAWRQAGLDTQYF.

The genes are TRBV19 and TRBJ1-2; 7 bases agree with TRBD1. The CDR3 runs 13 residues. The J segment lost 8 bases and the V segment lost 5 bases, leaving 8 bases of the junction unmatched. The germline gives CDR1 LNHDA, CDR2 SQIVND (reference sequence). For the CDR3, the DNA is TGTGCCAGTAGTCCCCAGGACAGGTACGGCTACACCTTC. Residues: CASSPQDRYGYTF.

V and J are TRBV30 and TRBJ2-5; D is undetermined. Germline V gene lookup returns CDR1 GTSNPN and CDR2 SVGIG (reference sequence). The CDR3 runs 13 residues. Trimming removed 2 bases from V and 5 bases from J, with 12 bases in between. The CDR3, as DNA: TGTGCCTGGAGTCTCCGAGCTGGGGAGACCCAGTACTTC. Translation gives CAWSLRAGETQYF.

V is TRBV7-9 and J is TRBJ2-5; TRBD1 or TRBD2 may be the D gene (5 bases each). CDR1 is SEHNR, CDR2 FQNEAQ, per germline (reference sequence). V shed 1 base and J shed 5 bases, with 14 bases lying between them. The CDR3 covers 15 residues. The CDR3 nucleotides are TGTGCCAGCAGCTTAGTTAGAGGGGCGAAGGAGACCCAGTACTTC. It specifies CASSLVRGAKETQYF.

The table lists this clone with a few counts. V and J are TRBV11-2 and TRBJ1-2, with TRBD1 matching over 7 bases. The CDR3 spans 14 residues. Germline CDR1 reads SGHAT; CDR2 reads FQNNGV. The ends lost 0 bases at V and 4 bases at J; junction bases unmatched: 2. In nucleotides, the CDR3 is TGTGCCAGCAGCTTAGATAGGGGGCCCTATGGCTACACCTTC. It codes for CASSLDRGPYGYTF.

V and J are TRBV25-1 and TRBJ2-2, with D perhaps assigned TRBD1 or TRBD2 (5 bases each). The V gene lost 3 bases and the J gene lost 7 bases, with 15 bases spanning the gap. This CDR3 is 15 amino acids long. The germline CDR1 and CDR2 sequences are MGHDK and SYGVNS. The chain's CDR3 is CASSEPMGTLGELFF. The CDR3 region has the DNA TGTGCCAGCAGTGAGCCGATGGGGACCCTCGGGGAGCTGTTTTTT.

J is TRBJ2-7 and V is TRBV6-6; no clear D gene. V was trimmed by 2 bases and J by 7 bases, leaving 12 bases between them. Germline CDR1 and CDR2: MNHNY and SVGAGI (reference sequence). The CDR3 length is 13 residues. Here the CDR3 reads CASSYEYGGEQYF. The CDR3 region has the DNA TGTGCCAGCAGTTACGAGTATGGTGGGGAGCAGTACTTC.

This chain joins TRBV14 and TRBJ1-6; D may be TRBD1 (6 bases). The CDR3 is 17 amino acids. CDR1 and CDR2 from the germline V gene are SGHDN and FVKESK. The V end was cut by 0 bases, the J end by 10 bases, with 19 bases between. In nucleotides, the CDR3 is TGTGCCAGCAGCCAAGATCTCAGGCGGCAGGGGTTGTCACCCCTCCACTTT. It encodes CASSQDLRRQGLSPLHF.

This clone was detected only a few times. The chain carries TRBV10-3 and TRBJ2-2; 13 positions match TRBD2. CDR3 length: 15 residues. Looked up from germline, CDR1 is ENHRY and CDR2 is SYGVKD. V lost 10 bases and J lost 6; bases outside the gene matches: 8. CDR3 loop: CATALTSGGSGELFF. CDR3 in DNA: TGTGCCACCGCCTTGACTAGCGGGGGGTCCGGGGAGCTGTTTTTT.

The rearrangement joins TRBV5-1 to TRBJ2-3; D uncertain. This CDR3 has 16 residues. Germline-derived CDR1 and CDR2 are SGHRS and YFSETQ. V gave up 0 bases and J gave up 1 base, with 12 bases separating them. The CDR3: CASSLDSGGGTDTQYF. In DNA form, the CDR3 reads TGCGCCAGCAGCTTGGACTCTGGCGGTGGCACAGATACGCAGTATTTT.

This chain links TRBV13 with TRBJ2-3; TRBD2 matches 10 bases. Germline loops: CDR1 PRHDT, CDR2 FYEKMQ (reference sequence). V gave up 4 bases and J gave up 0 bases; unmatched junction bases: 7. The CDR3 sequence is 17 residues long. The chain's CDR3 is CASSSLGLADSTDTQYF. In DNA form, the CDR3 reads TGTGCCAGCAGCTCCCTAGGACTAGCGGACAGCACAGATACGCAGTATTTT.

Note on this clone: At one end the junction does not follow the germline gene, possibly because of a read error. The V call is TRBV27, the J call TRBJ2-3; TRBD2 matches 12 bases. This CDR3 region has 16 residues. Germline lookup yields CDR1 MNHEY and CDR2 SMNVEV (reference sequence). The DNA of the CDR3 is TGTGCCAGCAGTCTATCGACTAGCGGGGGCTCAGATACGCAGTATTTT. Translating it yields CASSLSTSGGSDTQYF.

V and J are TRBV4-2 and TRBJ1-5; D might be TRBD1 (6 bases). V lost 0 bases to trimming and J lost 2 bases, with 8 bases between them. Per the germline V gene, CDR1 is LGHNA and CDR2 is YNFKEQ. CDR3 length: 15 amino acids. The chain's CDR3 is CASSQDSGGNQPQHF. CDR3 in DNA: TGTGCCAGCAGCCAAGATTCAGGGGGCAATCAGCCCCAGCATTTT.